This T cell receptor (beta chain) was found in a study of T cells in tumors after PD-1 blockade. Overall study results and limits: Peripheral recruitment is suggested, as some novel exhausted tumor clones were in pre-treatment blood.

As concerns this clone: Its specificity is not known.

Tumor or blood genomic DNA was sequenced, with inputs of about 616 ng to 6,004 ng. Using immunoSEQ multiplex PCR, the repertoire was profiled, and TCRdb retains in-frame clones only, with some absent. The sample shows 11,000 to 15,000 clones, around four fifths of them seen only once. CDR3 length: 15 residues. Trimming took 1 base from V and 5 from J, leaving 9 bases between them. Germline V gene data show CDR1 as SGHDN and CDR2 as FVKESK. The chain links TRBV14 to TRBJ1-6; the D gene is possibly TRBD1 (6 bases). The sample was PBMCs, taken after anti-PD-1 treatment. This TCR was recovered from a human donor with basal cell carcinoma. The DNA for the CDR3 is TGTGCCAGCAGCCAAGTGGGGGCTAATAATTCACCCCTCCACTTT. Translated: CASSQVGANNSPLHF.